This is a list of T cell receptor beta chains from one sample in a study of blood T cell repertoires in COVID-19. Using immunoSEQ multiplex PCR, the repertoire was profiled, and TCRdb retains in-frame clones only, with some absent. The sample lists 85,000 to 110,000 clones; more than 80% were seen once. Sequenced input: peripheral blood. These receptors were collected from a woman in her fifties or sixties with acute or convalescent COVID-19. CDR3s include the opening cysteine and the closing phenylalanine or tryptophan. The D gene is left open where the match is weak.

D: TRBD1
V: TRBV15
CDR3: CATSSGDRGEGEKLFF

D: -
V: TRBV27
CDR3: CASSLSFALTYEQYF

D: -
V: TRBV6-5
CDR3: CASRAQGLPQYF

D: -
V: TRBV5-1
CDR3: CASSLTVQETQYF

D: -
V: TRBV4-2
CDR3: CASSQGPMVGNSNQPQHF

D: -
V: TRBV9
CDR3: CASSGQAKGNEQFF

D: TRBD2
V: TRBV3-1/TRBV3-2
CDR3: CASSQDRLAGGGNEQFF

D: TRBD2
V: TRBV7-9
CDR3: CASSRSGASGTYEQYF

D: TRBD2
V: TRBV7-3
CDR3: CASSATSGTYNEQFF

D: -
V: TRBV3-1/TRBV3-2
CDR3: CASSQGQQGIYGYTF

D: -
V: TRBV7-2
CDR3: CASRYNMNQPQHF

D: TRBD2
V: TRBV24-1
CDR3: CATSAEPTSGVIYNEQFF

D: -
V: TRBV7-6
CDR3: CASSLSVGDSGNTIYF

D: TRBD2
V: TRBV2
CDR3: CASSLREDEQYF

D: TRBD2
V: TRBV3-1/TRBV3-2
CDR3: CASSLLLAGEGTDTQYF

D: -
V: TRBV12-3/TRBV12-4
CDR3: CASSPLSVGYTF

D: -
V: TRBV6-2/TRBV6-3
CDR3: CASSYGPGLSYNEQFF

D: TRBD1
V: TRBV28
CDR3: CASSSSGTGDQQYF

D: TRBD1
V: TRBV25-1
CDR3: CASSEYTGRTGNSSPLHF

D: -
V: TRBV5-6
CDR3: CASSLAVGTQYF

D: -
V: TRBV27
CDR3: CASSPTVSYNSPLHF

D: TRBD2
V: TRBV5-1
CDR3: CASSLSAGLAENNEQFF

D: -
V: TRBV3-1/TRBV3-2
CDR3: CASSHPRGGGTSNSPLHF

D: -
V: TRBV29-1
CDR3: CSAGHTEAFF

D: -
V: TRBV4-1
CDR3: CASRGGYNEKLFF

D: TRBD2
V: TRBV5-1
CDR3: CASSLSGSYTDEQFF

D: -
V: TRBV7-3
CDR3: CASSSISQNEQFF

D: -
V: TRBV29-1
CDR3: CSVVGWGGAHIPPYNEQFF

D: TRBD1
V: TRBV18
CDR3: CASSPAGQGALNYGYTF

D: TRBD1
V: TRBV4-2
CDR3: CASSQAPGQGTNEQFF

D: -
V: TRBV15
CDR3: CATSRDRAEPQHF

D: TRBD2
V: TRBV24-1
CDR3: CATSDFGESGSSYNEQFF

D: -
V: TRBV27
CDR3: CASRALGANEQFF

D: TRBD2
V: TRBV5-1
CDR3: CASSLAGQRETQYF

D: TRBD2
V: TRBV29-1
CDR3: CSVEDKRGYEQYF

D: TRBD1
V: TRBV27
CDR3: CASSLSRGTGRANYNSPLHF

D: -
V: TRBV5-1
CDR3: CASSLGDLIYEQYF

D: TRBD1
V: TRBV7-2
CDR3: CASSFFGQGVGGYTF

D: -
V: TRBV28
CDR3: CASSPDISNQPQHF

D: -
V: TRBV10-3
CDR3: CAISESQWSYGYTF